The source of this T cell receptor (beta chain) is a study of blood T cell repertoires in COVID-19. Turning to the study itself: Spain, Italy and the United States supplied samples that represented acute and convalescent COVID-19. T cells, B-cell-depleted T cells, or PBMCs supplied cDNA or gDNA.

In the source study's methods: Cell counts per sample came from amplifying reference gene primers. Here immunoSEQ multiplex PCR was the method, and the copy in TCRdb shows in-frame clones only, minus some. V, J and clone size derive from that table, while D and trimming were established from the DNA sequence. This sample carries about 150,000 clones, 84% of them seen once, and the ten largest clones take about 14%. Looked up from germline, CDR1 is LNHDA and CDR2 is SQIVND (reference sequence). This CDR3 contains 17 residues. V shed 5 bases, J shed 1 base, and the junction held 7 bases outside the gene matches.

This sequence joins TRBV19 and TRBJ2-2, with 10 nucleotides matching TRBD2. Input material: peripheral blood. The sequence came from a young man with active or convalescent COVID-19. The CDR3 sequence is CASSRPRTSGNTGELFF. For the CDR3, the DNA is TGTGCCAGTAGTCGGCCGAGGACTAGCGGGAACACCGGGGAGCTGTTTTTT.